These 10 T cell receptor beta chains were sequenced from one sample in a study of shared clonotypes between healthy human individuals. TCRdb's copy holds only in-frame clones and misses some; the assay was immunoSEQ multiplex PCR. The sample has fewer than 1.6 million clones; about 98.5% are singletons. Sequencing used naive CD4+ T cells sorted from blood. This sample's subset: CD45RA+ positively selected. The receptor source for this set is a man aged 25-40 years in good health.

The table lists this clone with a count of one. The chain couples TRBV4-3 to TRBJ2-5; 7 nucleotides match TRBD2. The CDR3 sequence is 17 residues long. Germline lookup yields CDR1 LGHNA and CDR2 YSLEER. The V and J ends lost 1 base and 4 bases, in that order; junction bases with no gene match: 12. CDR3 nucleotides: TGCGCCAGCAGCCAAGGAGGGGCGGGAGTGCAGGGAGAGACCCAGTACTTC. Its protein is CASSQGGAGVQGETQYF.

The chain combines TRBV5-4 with TRBJ1-1; the D gene is possibly TRBD1 (6 bases). V lost 3 bases and J lost 1, with 7 bases in between. Germline V lookup: CDR1 SGHNT, CDR2 YYREEE (reference sequence). This CDR3 spans 13 amino acids. The CDR3 loop reads CASSYRANTEAFF. CDR3 DNA: TGTGCCAGCAGCTACAGGGCGAACACTGAAGCTTTCTTT.

The chain has TRBV7-9 and TRBJ1-2, with D hard to call. Trimming shortened V by 4 bases and J by 5 bases, and 14 bases separated the two germline ends. There are 14 residues in the CDR3. From germline, CDR1 is SEHNR and CDR2 FQNEAQ (reference sequence). CDR3 in DNA: TGTGCCAGCAGCTCTCGCCCGGAAAGTTATGGCTACACCTTC. It translates to CASSSRPESYGYTF.

This clone appeared a single time. The chain uses TRBV7-2 and TRBJ1-2, with unresolved D. This CDR3 has 13 residues. The germline CDR1 and CDR2 sequences are SGHTA and FQGNSA. V lost 5 bases and J lost 9, with 16 bases in between. The CDR3 sequence is CASSPSIDGSYTF. CDR3 DNA sequence: TGTGCCAGCAGCCCCTCAATCGACGGCAGCTACACCTTC.

The J gene is TRBJ2-5, the V gene TRBV9; a possible D gene is TRBD2 (6 bases). Looked up from germline, CDR1 is SGDLS and CDR2 is YYNGEE. The CDR3 has 16 amino acids. V was cut by 2 bases and J by 3 bases, with 17 bases left in between. This chain's CDR3 is CASSVSLLAGEETQYF. The CDR3 coding sequence is TGTGCCAGCAGCGTTAGCTTACTAGCCGGGGAAGAGACCCAGTACTTC.

J is TRBJ2-7 and V is TRBV12-5; D may be TRBD1 (6 bases). There are 16 residues in the CDR3. Trimming removed 1 base at V and 4 bases at J, with 17 bases between. The germline CDR1 and CDR2 sequences are LGHNT and FRNRAP. This CDR3 is CASGLAGKDSKYEQYF. In DNA form, the CDR3 reads TGTGCTAGTGGTTTGGCTGGAAAGGACAGCAAATACGAGCAGTACTTC. Combining the CDR3 with reference TRBV12-5 and TRBJ2-7 gives the whole variable domain DARVTQTPRHKVTEMGQEVTMRCQPILGHNTVFWYRQTMMQGLELLAYFRNRAPLDDSGMPKDRFSAEMPDATLATLKIQPSEPRDSAVYFCASGLAGKDSKYEQYFGPGTRLTVT.

This CDR3 reads CASSVATSGRRSYNEQFF. The CDR3 region has the DNA TGTGCCAGCAGCGTAGCAACTAGCGGGAGGAGGTCCTACAATGAGCAGTTCTTC. This chain uses TRBV9 with TRBJ2-1; 12 bases are shared with TRBD2. The CDR3 is 18 amino acids. Germline lookup yields CDR1 SGDLS and CDR2 YYNGEE. Trimming cost V 0 bases and J 1 base; bases outside gene matches: 5. The full variable domain, with the rest looked up from reference TRBV9 and TRBJ2-1, is DSGVTQTPKHLITATGQRVTLRCSPRSGDLSVYWYQQSLDQGLQFLIQYYNGEERAKGNILERFSAQQFPDLHSELNLSSLELGDSALYFCASSVATSGRRSYNEQFFGPGTRLTVL.

The chain couples TRBV7-9 to TRBJ2-1; D is unresolved. Trimming stripped 5 bases from V and 8 bases from J, with 19 bases between. Germline V gives CDR1 SEHNR, CDR2 FQNEAQ (reference sequence). This CDR3 is built from 15 residues. CDR3 coding DNA: TGTGCCAGCAGCACCGTACGCACCTCGGAACATGAGCAGTTCTTC. It specifies CASSTVRTSEHEQFF.

The rearrangement links TRBV11-2 to TRBJ2-5; D may be TRBD2 (6 bases). CDR3 length: 14 amino acids. Germline V gene lookup returns CDR1 SGHAT and CDR2 FQNNGV. With 1 base removed from V and 5 bases from J, the gap between germline ends came to 11 bases. The CDR3 reads CASSLAGVRETQYF. DNA for the CDR3: TGTGCCAGCAGCTTAGCGGGGGTTAGGGAGACCCAGTACTTC.

This rearrangement joins TRBV7-8 to TRBJ2-1; the match to TRBD2 covers 7 bases. The J segment lost 2 bases and the V segment lost 5 bases, leaving 6 bases of the junction unmatched. Germline CDR1 is SGHVS and CDR2 is FQNEAQ. The CDR3 covers 15 residues. This CDR3 is CASSITSETYNEQFF. CDR3 nucleotides: TGTGCCAGCAGCATCACTAGCGAGACCTACAATGAGCAGTTCTTC.